The T cell receptor beta chain under discussion was sequenced for a study of shared clonotypes between healthy human individuals. Study observations and caveats: Sequencing depth was a factor that was expected to affect clonotype sharing among donors.

CDR1 and CDR2 from the germline V gene are MGHRA and YSYEKL. The V gene end was trimmed by 3 bases and the J gene end by 6 bases; junction bases not matched to a gene: 8. This CDR3 has 16 amino acids. Profiled with immunoSEQ multiplex PCR; TCRdb holds only in-frame clones, not every one. In the table there are just over 2,000,000 clones, roughly 94% of which are singletons. As concerns this clone: The antigen is unknown.

The clonotype originates from a man aged 18 to 30 in good health. The chain links TRBV4-1 to TRBJ2-2, with 9 bases identical to TRBD2. The specimen sequenced was naive CD4+ T cells sorted from blood. Subset noted: CD45RA+ positively selected. CDR3 loop: CASSQPWTSAPGELFF. The CDR3 DNA reads as TGCGCCAGCAGCCAGCCTTGGACTAGCGCCCCCGGGGAGCTGTTTTTT.